These 31 T cell receptor beta chains were all obtained from the same sample, sequenced in a study of blood T cell repertoires in COVID-19. Some clones are missing from TCRdb's copy, which holds only in-frame ones; the method was immunoSEQ multiplex PCR. Here the sample spans 100,000 to 150,000 clones, 92% being singletons. Source material: peripheral blood. The receptors derive from a man aged 50-60 years with COVID-19, enrolled during active disease.

This clone was observed once. The V call is TRBV13, the J call TRBJ2-1, with TRBD2 as a possible D gene (6 bases). V shed 1 base and J shed 7 bases, with 17 bases lying between them. Per the germline V gene, CDR1 is PRHDT and CDR2 is FYEKMQ (reference sequence). The CDR3 has 16 residues. CDR3: CASSLEAGEHWNEQFF. CDR3 DNA sequence: TGTGCCAGCAGCTTAGAAGCGGGCGAGCATTGGAATGAGCAGTTCTTC.

The genes are TRBV6-5 and TRBJ1-1, with TRBD1 identical over 11 bases. CDR1 and CDR2 from the germline V gene are MNHEY and SVGAGI. CDR3 length: 14 amino acids. With V trimmed by 6 bases and J by 5 bases, 5 bases remained unmatched. The CDR3 coding sequence is TGTGCCAGCAGATTTGGACAGGGGGCAACTGAAGCTTTCTTT. Its protein is CASRFGQGATEAFF.

This chain connects TRBV5-5 to TRBJ2-1; TRBD2 matches 11 bases. This CDR3 spans 16 amino acids. The V gene's germline CDR1 is SGHKS and CDR2 YYEKEE (reference sequence). The junction had 9 bases not matched to a gene; V was cut back by 3 bases and J by 7 bases. This CDR3 reads CASSSLAGGPRNEQFF. CDR3 coding DNA: TGTGCCAGCAGCTCCTTAGCGGGAGGGCCCCGGAATGAGCAGTTCTTC.

The chain uses TRBV28 and TRBJ1-1, with a weak D call TRBD1 (6 bases). The V and J ends lost 6 bases and 6 bases respectively, with 20 bases between them. Germline lookup yields CDR1 MDHEN and CDR2 SYDVKM. CDR3 size: 15 residues. The CDR3 is CASSLALGGGAEAFF. CDR3 in DNA: TGTGCCAGCAGCCTTGCCCTTGGGGGCGGTGCTGAAGCTTTCTTT.

This chain links TRBV28 with TRBJ1-6; maybe TRBD1 (5 bases). The length of the CDR3 is 16 residues. V lost 9 bases to trimming and J lost 0 bases, with 15 bases between them. Per germline, CDR1 MDHEN and CDR2 SYDVKM. The CDR3, as DNA: TGTGCCAGTAAAGCCCAACAGGACTCCTATAATTCACCCCTCCACTTT. Its protein product is CASKAQQDSYNSPLHF.

This chain uses TRBV27 with TRBJ2-7, with 7 bases aligning to TRBD2. With 8 bases clipped from V and 4 bases from J, the junction kept 5 bases outside the gene matches. The CDR3 spans 12 residues. CDR1 MNHEY and CDR2 SMNVEV come from the germline V gene (reference sequence). In nucleotides, the CDR3 is TGTGCCAGCGGGTCCGGGGGGTACGAGCAGTACGTC. The encoded protein is CASGSGGYEQYV.

V and J are TRBV6-2 or TRBV6-3 and TRBJ2-7; 7 positions match TRBD1. The CDR3 contains 14 residues. V trimming: 5 bases; J trimming: 2 bases; junction bases outside the gene matches: 6. CDR1 MNHEY and CDR2 SVGEGT come from the germline V gene. CDR3 DNA: TGTGCCAGCAGTCCCCCGGGACAGCCCTACGAGCAGTACTTC. Protein: CASSPPGQPYEQYF.

This clone has only one observation. The chain combines TRBV19 with TRBJ2-7; 10 bases agree with TRBD1. The CDR3 length is 13 residues. Trimming cost V 5 bases and J 5 bases; bases outside gene matches: 3. The V gene's germline CDR1 is LNHDA and CDR2 SQIVND (reference sequence). The CDR3 coding sequence is TGTGCCAGTAGTGCCGGGACAGGGGACGAGCAGTACTTC. Its protein product is CASSAGTGDEQYF. Using reference TRBV19 and TRBJ2-7 for the parts outside the CDR3, the full variable domain is DGGITQSPKYLFRKEGQNVTLSCEQNLNHDAMYWYRQDPGQGLRLIYYSQIVNDFQKGDIAEGYSVSREKKESFPLTVTSAQKNPTAFYLCASSAGTGDEQYFGPGTRLTVT.

The V and J genes are TRBV4-1 and TRBJ2-2; tentatively, D is TRBD2 (6 bases). Germline loops: CDR1 MGHRA, CDR2 YSYEKL. V lost 0 bases and J lost 3, with 20 bases in between. The CDR3 loop spans 19 amino acids. The CDR3 spells CASSQEELMAGSYTGELFF. CDR3 nucleotide sequence: TGCGCCAGCAGCCAAGAAGAACTAATGGCGGGATCTTACACCGGGGAGCTGTTTTTT.

This clone appeared once. The chain is built from TRBV7-3 and TRBJ1-1; D is uncertain. This CDR3 comprises 13 residues. Between the trimmed V and J ends, which lost 5 bases and 5 bases, there was a span of 12 bases. Germline CDR1 reads SGHTA; CDR2 reads FQGTGA. The CDR3 is CASSLSGLTEAFF. For the CDR3, the DNA is TGTGCCAGCAGCCTCTCAGGATTGACTGAAGCTTTCTTT.

The rearrangement joins TRBV6-5 to TRBJ2-2; D might be TRBD2 (6 bases). V was trimmed by 5 bases and J by 4 bases, leaving 14 bases between them. Germline CDR1 MNHEY, CDR2 SVGAGI. This CDR3 is 15 amino acids long. The CDR3 DNA reads as TGTGCCAGCAGTCAAACTAGCTTGGGCACCGGGGAGCTGTTTTTT. This translates into CASSQTSLGTGELFF.

The chain links TRBV18 to TRBJ2-2, with 10 nucleotides matching TRBD2. V lost 0 bases and J lost 5; bases outside the gene matches: 0. Germline loops: CDR1 KGHSH, CDR2 LQKENI. The CDR3 sequence is 15 residues long. CDR3 amino acids: CASSPPSGRTGELFF. The CDR3 DNA reads as TGTGCCAGCTCACCACCTAGCGGGAGGACCGGGGAGCTGTTTTTT.

On this clone: The sample contains more than one DNA sequence encoding this CDR3. The V and J genes are TRBV7-9 and TRBJ2-7; possible D gene TRBD1, 5 bases. The V end lost 5 bases, the J end lost 0 bases, and 8 bases lay between the germline ends. Germline CDR1 reads SEHNR; CDR2 reads FQNEAQ (reference sequence). The CDR3 spans 13 residues. In DNA, the CDR3 is TGTGCCAGCAGCCCCGACAGCTCCTACGAGCAGTACGTC. This gives the protein CASSPDSSYEQYV.

V usage is TRBV21-1 and J usage is TRBJ2-7; TRBD1 is taken as the D call from the table, unchecked against the DNA. TRBV21-1 is termed a pseudogene. This CDR3 spans 24 amino acids. This CDR3 reads CASSKATDSLYRDRGPTPLYEQYV. CDR3 nucleotides: TGTGCCAGCAGCAAAGCGACCGATTCGCTGTACCGGGACAGGGGACCCACGCCCCTCTACGAGCAGTACGTC.

V usage is TRBV15 and J usage is TRBJ2-1, with 7 bases matching TRBD2. The CDR3 spans 13 residues. The germline gives CDR1 LNHNV, CDR2 YYDKDF (reference sequence). With 8 bases clipped from V and 7 bases from J, the junction kept 8 bases outside the gene matches. CDR3 coding DNA: TGTGCCACCGGTTCGGGAGGAGATAATGAGCAGTTCTTC. Its protein product is CATGSGGDNEQFF.

V gene TRBV4-2 combines with J gene TRBJ2-7, with D possibly matching TRBD1 (5 bases). Germline V gene data show CDR1 as LGHNA and CDR2 as YNFKEQ. This CDR3 has 15 residues. Trimming left V 1 base short and J 6 bases short, with 16 bases between. The CDR3 coding sequence is TGTGCCAGCAGCCAAGCGGGTCAGGGAACGATCGAGCAGTACTTC. Translation gives CASSQAGQGTIEQYF.

The count of this clone is one. This CDR3 reads CASSPRTSGRFSTDTQYF. The DNA of the CDR3 is TGTGCCAGCAGCCCCCGGACTAGCGGGAGATTTAGCACAGATACGCAGTATTTT. The chain is built from TRBV7-8 and TRBJ2-3; TRBD2 agrees at 13 bases. Germline CDR1 and CDR2: SGHVS and FQNEAQ. The CDR3 runs 18 residues. V was pared by 5 bases and J by 0 bases, with 8 bases of the junction left unmatched.

CDR3 nucleotide sequence: TGTGCCAGCAGCCCTAGTGGGACAGGGTACAATGAGCAGTTCTTC. It is translated as CASSPSGTGYNEQFF. This chain uses TRBV9 with TRBJ2-1, with 9 positions matching TRBD1. Per the germline V gene, CDR1 is SGDLS and CDR2 is YYNGEE. The CDR3 runs 15 residues. V gave up 4 bases and J gave up 4 bases; unmatched junction bases: 6.

This clone has only a few counts. V is TRBV6-6 and J is TRBJ1-6; 7 positions match TRBD1. The CDR3 is 15 residues long. Per the germline V gene, CDR1 is MNHNY and CDR2 is SVGAGI (reference sequence). The V segment lost 2 bases and the J segment 10 bases; nucleotides outside the gene matches: 8. CDR3 sequence (DNA): TGTGCCAGCAGTTACGTGGGGACAGTAAGATCACCCCTCCACTTT. Protein product: CASSYVGTVRSPLHF.

V and J are TRBV18 and TRBJ2-5, with TRBD2 identical over 8 bases. CDR1 is KGHSH and CDR2 is LQKENI in the germline V gene. The CDR3 has 14 residues. V gave up 3 bases and J gave up 4 bases; unmatched junction bases: 4. The CDR3 nucleotides are TGTGCCAGCTCACCCGGGCTAGCGGGAGAGACCCAGTACTTC. Its protein is CASSPGLAGETQYF.

This chain connects TRBV2 to TRBJ2-2; 8 bases map to TRBD1. Germline V gene sequence: CDR1 SNHLY, CDR2 FYNNEI. Trimming cost V 2 bases and J 5 bases; bases outside gene matches: 10. The CDR3 consists of 17 residues. The DNA of the CDR3 is TGTGCCAGCAGTGAATTAAGGACAGGGTCTCGGACCGGGGAGCTGTTTTTT. It specifies CASSELRTGSRTGELFF.

The rearrangement uses TRBV4-1 and TRBJ2-1; the D gene is possibly TRBD1 (5 bases). Germline V gene data show CDR1 as MGHRA and CDR2 as YSYEKL. Trimming took 0 bases from V and 0 from J, leaving 12 bases between them. CDR3 length equals 17 residues. The CDR3 sequence is CASSQEGAESSYNEQFF. The CDR3 DNA is TGCGCCAGCAGCCAAGAAGGGGCGGAGAGCTCCTACAATGAGCAGTTCTTC.

The DNA for the CDR3 is TGTGCCTGGGGCCCAGTCAGCGAGCAGTACTTC. Translated, it gives CAWGPVSEQYF. V is TRBV30 and J is TRBJ2-7; D not certain. From germline, CDR1 is GTSNPN and CDR2 SVGIG (reference sequence). CDR3 length: 11 residues. The ends were cut back, 5 bases at V and 6 bases at J, with 11 bases in the middle. Looking up the rest from reference TRBV30 and TRBJ2-7 gives the full variable domain: SQTIHQWPATLVQPVGSPLSLECTVEGTSNPNLYWYRQAAGRGLQLLFYSVGIGQISSEVPQNLSASRPQDRQFILSSKKLLLSDSGFYLCAWGPVSEQYFGPGTRLTVT.

The V call is TRBV28, the J call TRBJ1-1; 7 bases fit TRBD1. The CDR3 spans 12 residues. Germline V gene lookup returns CDR1 MDHEN and CDR2 SYDVKM. V lost 4 bases to trimming and J lost 10 bases; unmatched junction nucleotides: 6. Here the CDR3 DNA reads TGTGCCAGCAGTTCGACAGGGCGGGGAGCTTTCTTT. It codes for CASSSTGRGAFF. Together with reference TRBV28 and TRBJ1-1, the CDR3 gives the full variable domain: DVKVTQSSRYLVKRTGEKVFLECVQDMDHENMFWYRQDPGLGLRLIYFSYDVKMKEKGDIPEGYSVSREKKERFSLILESASTNQTSMYLCASSSTGRGAFFGQGTRLTVV.

This sequence joins TRBV5-1 and TRBJ1-2; TRBD1 might be the D (5 bases). V shed 5 bases and J shed 5 bases, with 22 bases lying between them. CDR1 SGHRS and CDR2 YFSETQ come from the germline V gene. This CDR3 is built from 16 residues. CDR3 sequence (DNA): TGCGCCAGCAGAAAAGAAACAGGCGTACCTCCTTATGGCTACACCTTC. This sequence encodes CASRKETGVPPYGYTF.

The chain links TRBV27 to TRBJ2-7; maybe TRBD1 (6 bases). Looked up from germline, CDR1 is MNHEY and CDR2 is SMNVEV (reference sequence). V was trimmed by 0 bases and J by 3 bases, leaving 9 bases between them. The CDR3 runs 14 residues. Here the CDR3 reads CASSLSADSYEQYV. The CDR3 bases are TGTGCCAGCAGTTTATCCGCGGACAGCTACGAGCAGTACGTC.

This clone was recorded once. The chain uses TRBV19 and TRBJ1-4; perhaps TRBD1 as D (5 bases). The CDR3 sequence is 15 residues long. Trimming took 5 bases from V and 6 from J, leaving 16 bases between them. Germline loops: CDR1 LNHDA, CDR2 SQIVND (reference sequence). CDR3 in amino acids: CASSPGEGEDEKLFF. The CDR3 DNA is TGTGCCAGTAGTCCGGGGGAGGGCGAGGATGAAAAACTGTTTTTT.

This clone was counted a few times. The chain couples TRBV6-4 to TRBJ2-2, with TRBD1 as a possible D gene (6 bases). Trimming pared 6 bases from V and 3 bases from J, leaving 11 bases between. The CDR3 has 14 amino acids. Per germline, CDR1 MRHNA and CDR2 SNTAGT. The CDR3 region is CASRGAWDTGELFF. CDR3 DNA sequence: TGTGCCAGCAGGGGGGCCTGGGACACCGGGGAGCTGTTTTTT.

Only a few counts were recorded for this clone. The chain is built from TRBV28 and TRBJ2-1, with 11 bases that match TRBD1. The CDR3 has 14 amino acids. The germline V gene has CDR1 MDHEN and CDR2 SYDVKM. V lost 4 bases, J lost 4 bases, and 0 bases stayed unmatched. The CDR3 here is CASSWDRGYNEQFF. CDR3 DNA: TGTGCCAGCAGTTGGGACAGGGGGTACAATGAGCAGTTCTTC.

The table lists this clone with a count of one. The J gene is TRBJ1-1, the V gene TRBV19; D is undetermined. Germline loops: CDR1 LNHDA, CDR2 SQIVND (reference sequence). Trimming took 5 bases from V and 2 from J, leaving 12 bases between them. The CDR3 spans 14 residues. The CDR3 DNA reads TGTGCCAGTAGTCCCCGCCGAGATAACACTGAAGCTTTCTTT. Translating it yields CASSPRRDNTEAFF. Full variable domain (outside the CDR3, taken from reference TRBV19 and TRBJ1-1): DGGITQSPKYLFRKEGQNVTLSCEQNLNHDAMYWYRQDPGQGLRLIYYSQIVNDFQKGDIAEGYSVSREKKESFPLTVTSAQKNPTAFYLCASSPRRDNTEAFFGQGTRLTVV.

This clone was counted only a few times. The V gene is TRBV7-9, the J gene TRBJ2-2; D ambiguous. The CDR3 runs 15 residues. The germline CDR1 and CDR2 sequences are SEHNR and FQNEAQ (reference sequence). V was pared by 5 bases and J by 0 bases, with 10 bases between. CDR3 in DNA: TGTGCCAGCAGCCCGTACGACACGAACACCGGGGAGCTGTTTTTT. Translating it yields CASSPYDTNTGELFF.